The 10 T cell receptor beta chains reported below all come from one sample, sequenced in a study of blood T cells in healthy people across ages. A J-beta primer mix and a sample-barcoded 5' primer were used in a second PCR of roughly 6 to 11 cycles. Using its own MiXCR run on the 5' RACE reads, TCRdb lists one record per CDR3 protein. Of about 720,000 distinct CDR3 sequences listed, 20% to 25% are singletons. Separately, the same data were catalogued under a study of T cells of mothers and their children.

Sample: blood. These receptors originate from a boy aged 10-17 years in good health.

This clonotype was counted only a few times. The chain recombines TRBV7-9 with TRBJ2-1, with 7 bases lining up with TRBD1. The CDR3 runs to 15 residues. Germline V gives CDR1 SEHNR, CDR2 FQNEAQ (reference sequence). Trimming took 6 bases from V and 10 from J; bases not matched to a gene: 15. CDR3 in DNA: TGTGCCAGCAGTTCTCCTGAGTGGACAGGACGGGAGCAGTTCTTC. Amino acids: CASSSPEWTGREQFF.

The chain is built from TRBV20-1 and TRBJ2-7; 10 bases line up with TRBD2. The CDR3 loop spans 15 amino acids. Germline CDR1 is DFQATT and CDR2 is SNEGSKA (reference sequence). With 2 bases clipped from V and 3 bases from J, the junction kept 7 bases outside the gene matches. CDR3 protein: CSARPLAGVVYEQYF. CDR3 nucleotides: TGCAGTGCTAGACCCCTAGCGGGAGTTGTCTACGAGCAGTACTTC.

The chain has TRBV5-1 and TRBJ1-6, with D uncertain. CDR3 length equals 22 residues. Germline assignment: CDR1 SGHRS and CDR2 YFSETQ. V lost 0 bases and J lost 0, with 25 bases in between. DNA of the CDR3: TGCGCCAGCAGCTTGGGATTGCCAAGACCTGGGCTACCAAGCTCCTATAATTCACCCCTCCACTTT. Translated: CASSLGLPRPGLPSSYNSPLHF.

The chain links TRBV4-3 to TRBJ1-2, with D perhaps matching TRBD1 (5 bases). This CDR3 spans 15 amino acids. Germline CDR1 is LGHNA and CDR2 is YSLEER. Trimming pared 0 bases from V and 2 bases from J, leaving 10 bases between. The CDR3 DNA reads TGCGCCAGCAGCCAAGATTGGGCAGGGAACTATGGCTACACCTTC. Translating it yields CASSQDWAGNYGYTF.

This chain uses TRBV12-3 or TRBV12-4 with TRBJ2-3; D call uncertain. V lost 2 bases, J lost 4 bases, and 4 bases lay in between. The length of the CDR3 is 12 residues. The CDR3 region has the DNA TGTGCCAGCAGTTTACGACCAGATACGCAGTATTTT. Encoded protein: CASSLRPDTQYF.

V is TRBV28 and J is TRBJ1-4; unclear D gene. In germline, CDR1 is MDHEN, CDR2 SYDVKM. This CDR3 has 15 amino acids. V was pared by 5 bases and J by 5 bases, with 15 bases between. In DNA form, the CDR3 reads TGTGCCAGCAGTCCCCCCGGCGGACGGAATGAAAAACTGTTTTTT. This sequence encodes CASSPPGGRNEKLFF.

The J gene is TRBJ2-5, the V gene TRBV5-6; TRBD1 aligns across 8 bases. Judging by the DNA end, TRBJ2-7 fits better; the J call may be wrong. CDR3 length: 17 residues. CDR1 and CDR2 from the germline V gene are SGHDT and YYEEEE. The CDR3 DNA sequence: TGTGCCAGCAGCTTGGGTCTCGGACAGGGTGCTCGGGACGAGCAGTACTTC. Its protein product is CASSLGLGQGARDEQYF.

This clonotype was picked up a small number of times. The V gene is TRBV20-1, the J gene TRBJ2-1; D is uncertain. TRBJ2-5 explains the end of the DNA better; the J call may be wrong. Germline V gene data show CDR1 as DFQATT and CDR2 as SNEGSKA (reference sequence). CDR3 size: 15 residues. The CDR3 nucleotides are TGCAGTGCTAGAGACGCACGGTTCCCCGATGAGACCCAGTACTTC. This codes for CSARDARFPDETQYF.

Comments on this clonotype: Germline is not matched at one junction end, which may reflect a read error. The chain combines TRBV7-9 with TRBJ1-2, with D uncertain. The V gene's germline CDR1 is SEHNR and CDR2 FQNEAQ (reference sequence). The CDR3 is made up of 14 amino acids. CDR3 coding DNA: TGTGCCAACAGCATGGCGGGTCGAGTAGGAGGCTACACCTTC. This sequence encodes CANSMAGRVGGYTF.

This clonotype was detected ten times or more. The rearrangement joins TRBV12-3 or TRBV12-4 to TRBJ1-1, with D uncertain. This CDR3 is 13 amino acids long. V lost 3 bases to trimming and J lost 1 base, with 6 bases between them. The CDR3 here is CASSFPRNTEAFF. The CDR3 coding sequence is TGTGCCAGCAGTTTCCCCAGGAACACTGAAGCTTTCTTT.